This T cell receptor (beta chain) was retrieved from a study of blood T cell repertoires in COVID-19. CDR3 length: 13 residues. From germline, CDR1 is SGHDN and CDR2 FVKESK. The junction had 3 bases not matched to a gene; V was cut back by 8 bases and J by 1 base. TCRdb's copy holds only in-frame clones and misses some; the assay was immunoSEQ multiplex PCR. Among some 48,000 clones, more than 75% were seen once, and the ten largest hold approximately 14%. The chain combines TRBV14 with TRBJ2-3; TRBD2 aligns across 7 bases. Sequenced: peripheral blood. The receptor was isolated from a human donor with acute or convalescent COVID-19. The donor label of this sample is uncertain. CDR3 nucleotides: TGTGCCAGCCGTCGGGGGGGCACAGATACGCAGTATTTT. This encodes CASRRGGTDTQYF.